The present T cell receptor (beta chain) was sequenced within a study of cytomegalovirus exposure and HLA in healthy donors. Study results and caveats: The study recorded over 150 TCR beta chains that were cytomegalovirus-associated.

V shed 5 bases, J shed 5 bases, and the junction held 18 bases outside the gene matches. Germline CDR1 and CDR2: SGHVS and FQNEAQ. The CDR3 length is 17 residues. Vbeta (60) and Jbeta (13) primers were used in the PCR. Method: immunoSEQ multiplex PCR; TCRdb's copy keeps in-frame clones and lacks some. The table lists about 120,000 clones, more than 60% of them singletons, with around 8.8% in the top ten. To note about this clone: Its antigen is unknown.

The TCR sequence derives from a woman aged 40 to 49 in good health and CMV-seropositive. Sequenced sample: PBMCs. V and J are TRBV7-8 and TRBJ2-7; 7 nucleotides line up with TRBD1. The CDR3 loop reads CASSNIGQGDLGDEQYF. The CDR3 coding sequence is TGTGCCAGCAGCAACATAGGGCAGGGGGATTTAGGGGACGAGCAGTACTTC.